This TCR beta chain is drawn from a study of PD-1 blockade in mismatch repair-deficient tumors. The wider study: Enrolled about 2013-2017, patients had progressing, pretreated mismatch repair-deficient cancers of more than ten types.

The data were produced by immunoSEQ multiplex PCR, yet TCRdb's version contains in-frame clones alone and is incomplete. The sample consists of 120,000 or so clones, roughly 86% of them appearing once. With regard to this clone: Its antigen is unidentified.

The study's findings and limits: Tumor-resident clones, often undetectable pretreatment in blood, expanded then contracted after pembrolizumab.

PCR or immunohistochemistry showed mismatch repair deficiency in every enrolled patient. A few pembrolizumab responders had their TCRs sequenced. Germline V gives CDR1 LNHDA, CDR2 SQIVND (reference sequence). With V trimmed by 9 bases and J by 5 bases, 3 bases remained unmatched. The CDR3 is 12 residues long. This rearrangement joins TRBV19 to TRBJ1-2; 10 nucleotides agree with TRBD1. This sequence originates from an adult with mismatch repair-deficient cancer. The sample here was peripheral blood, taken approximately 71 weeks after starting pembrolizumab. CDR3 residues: CARGTGVYGYTF. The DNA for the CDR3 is TGTGCCAGGGGGACAGGGGTGTATGGCTACACCTTC.